This TCR beta chain was profiled in a study of vaccination and CD4 T cells after COVID-19 (dated by TCRdb to the early 2020s). With respect to the entire study: Convalescent patients had a positive SARS-CoV-2 result on nasal swab PCR, and of these patients, nine had mild disease and one had severe disease. In the convalescent cohort there were six males and four females, among whom were two Hispanic individuals, seven Caucasians, two Asians and one multiracial person. Participants received two doses of either the Pfizer-BioNTech BNT162b2 vaccine (n=8) or the Moderna mRNA-1273 vaccine (n=2). Post-COVID blood samples were collected from convalescent patients a median of approximately 100 days after diagnosis, with a range of roughly 35 to 161 days. The time from the second vaccine dose to post-vaccine blood sampling had a median of around 72 days and ranged from 14 to 241 days. The cultures were stimulated with overlapping spike peptide pools from SARS-CoV-2 and from the common cold coronaviruses HCoV-NL63, HCoV-OC43 and HCoV-229E. Control cultures used a CEFX viral epitope pool as positive control, an HIV-1 Nef peptide pool as negative control, or no peptide. In under twelve COVID-19 convalescent patients and a handful of infection-naive healthy vaccine recipients, researchers compared the spike-specific CD4+ TCR repertoire from before mRNA vaccination with the repertoire from after.

Library method: PCR. TCR sequencing of DNA from cultured CD4+ T cells used the Oncomine TCR Beta short-read assay at the Johns Hopkins FTIC core. Genomic DNA was extracted from the cultured CD4+ T cells with the QIAamp micro DNA kit. Oncomine TCR Beta libraries made from cultured CD4+ T cells were pooled using unique dual indexes and sequenced on an Illumina iSeq 100. Processing in the source paper ran as follows. Non-productive sequences were removed, and CDR3s that did not start with C, did not end with F or W, or were shorter than 7 amino acids were discarded. The MANAFEST web application was used to identify antigen-specific clonotypes by comparing peptide-stimulated wells against reference wells and other culture wells. To be called positive, a clone needed an FDR below 0.05, an odds ratio above 5, and a productive frequency above 0.1% in at least two of three replicate wells. A clonotype counted as cross-reactive if it showed significant expansion both in the SARS-CoV-2 spike wells and in at least one common cold coronavirus spike condition. Levenshtein distances (stringdist) and unrooted phylogenetic trees (ape) in R version 3.6.1 were used to assess CDR3 homology. Clones were called with MiXCR by TCRdb after fastp trimmed the public reads at Q25, and only in-frame beta chains were retained. Identical CDR3 protein sequences are pooled into one entry, listed with their most common genes and DNA. The V and J calls reflect TCRdb's pipeline rather than the authors' work. The sample records around 20,000 distinct CDR3 sequences, about half of which are singletons. The ten most abundant clones make up approximately 10% of the sample.

Study-level results and caveats: An increase in the median number of SARS-CoV-2-reactive clonotypes from 20 to 25 after infection to some 40 after vaccination was observed, but the change was not found to be significant. Relatively few convalescent patients were included in the study, and early timepoints after natural infection were not analyzed. Of the vaccine-specific clones in convalescent patients, 304 of 307, or nearly all, reacted only to SARS-CoV-2 spike and did not cross-react with common cold coronaviruses. Among convalescent patients, a median roughly 90% of the SARS-CoV-2-reactive clones seen after vaccination appeared only after vaccination, which suggests priming specific to the vaccine.

The V end gives up 1 base and the J end 2 bases, leaving 10 bases in the junction not matched to a gene. From the cysteine through the phenylalanine, the CDR3 covers 17 amino acids. The only DNA kept is the CDR3, 51 bases in frame from the first base. Reading the germline V gene (reference sequence) gives CDR1 LNHDA and CDR2 SQIVND. Points on this clonotype: This receptor's antigen is unknown. Per-base qualities were not stored, and no clone one base away is much larger.

What the treatment or condition label conveys for this sample: approximately nine-day PBMC culture with coronavirus spike peptide pools or control peptides (ViraFEST assay). To expand antigen-specific T cells with peptide pools and then pick out the expanded clonotypes through TCR sequencing, the study relied on the ViraFEST assay. Positive SARS-CoV-2 PCR tests in the convalescent patients dated from March to December 2020, before Alpha, Beta and Delta variants emerged in the United States. About 2 million PBMCs per well were cultured in IMDM with roughly 5% human AB serum and 8.5 to 10 IU/ml IL-2, plus 10 ug/ml peptide pools. On days 3 and 7, half of the culture medium was replaced with fresh IL-2-containing medium. CD4+ T cells were isolated after 10 days of culture through negative selection using the EasySep CD4+ T cell isolation kit. PBMCs were separated from whole blood using Ficoll-Paque Plus gradient centrifugation and then either used fresh or cryopreserved at -140C. Triplicate wells were generally used for each culture condition.

The sequencing used CD4+ T cells from blood, cultured in vitro, collected before SARS-CoV-2 vaccination. The sequence joins TRBV19 to TRBJ2-7, and TRBD2 aligns with 8 junction nucleotides. The clonotype was recovered from a human donor who had recovered from COVID-19. The base sequence is TGTGCCAGTAGTATAGCCCACCCAAGCGGGAGCCCCTACGAGCAGTACTTC. Its translation is CASSIAHPSGSPYEQYF.